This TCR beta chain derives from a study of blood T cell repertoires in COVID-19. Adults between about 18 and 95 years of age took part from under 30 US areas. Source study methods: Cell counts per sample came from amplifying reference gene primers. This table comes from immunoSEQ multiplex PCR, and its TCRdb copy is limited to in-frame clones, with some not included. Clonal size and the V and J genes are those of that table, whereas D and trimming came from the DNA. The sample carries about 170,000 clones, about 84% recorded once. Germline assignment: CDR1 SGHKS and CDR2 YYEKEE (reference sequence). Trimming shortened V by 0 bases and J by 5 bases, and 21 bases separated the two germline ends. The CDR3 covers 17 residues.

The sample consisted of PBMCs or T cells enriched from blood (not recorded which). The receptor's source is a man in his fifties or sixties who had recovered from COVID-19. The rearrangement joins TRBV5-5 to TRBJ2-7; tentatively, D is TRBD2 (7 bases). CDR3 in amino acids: CASSLVPGAGALDEQYF. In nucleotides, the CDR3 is TGTGCCAGCAGCTTGGTCCCTGGGGCGGGGGCCCTAGACGAGCAGTACTTC.